One sample yielded the 3 T cell receptor beta chains listed below, sequenced in a study of graft-versus-host responses after intestinal transplantation (dated by TCRdb to the early 2020s). The time point label for this specimen denotes: cells obtained before transplantation from donor or recipient. In mixed lymphocyte reactions, approximately 200,000 CFSE-labeled pre-transplant responders were plated with approximately 200,000 irradiated violet-dye-labeled stimulators and cultured for less than seven days. Libraries were constructed by the immunoSEQ multiplex PCR assay. The immuneACCESS repertoire file appears here via TCRdb, limited to in-frame rearrangements. These files lack a portion of the clones; in checked studies, under half of the deficit traces to unresolved V genes, and the cause of the others is not known. For this sample the table gives just over 20,000 clones, of which 40% to 45% were detected only once. Approximately 1.6% of the sample is in the top ten clones.

Specimen: alloreactive CD8+ T cells from a mixed lymphocyte reaction culture, collected before intestinal transplant. The cell subset or site label corresponds to: CFSE-low proliferating T cells sorted from approximately 6-day pre-transplant mixed lymphocyte reaction (GvH or HvG direction). The origin of the receptors is a human patient who received an intestinal transplant.

This clone has just a few counts. The chain joins TRBV6-5 to TRBJ1-1; D call uncertain. V lost 7 bases and J 6 bases, leaving 18 bases between the germline ends. Germline assignment: CDR1 MNHEY and CDR2 SVGAGI. This CDR3 spans 14 amino acids. The CDR3 DNA reads TGTGCCAGCAAGAAGTCCCAGGTATACCCTGAAGCTTTCTTT. Its protein product is CASKKSQVYPEAFF.

This clone is judged medium-sized. An end of the junction differs from the germline gene, which may be a read error. The rearrangement links TRBV7-7 to TRBJ2-3, with 9 bases identical to TRBD2. The CDR3 loop spans 16 amino acids. The germline CDR1 and CDR2 sequences are SSHAT and FNYEAQ (reference sequence). CDR3 DNA sequence: TGTGCTAGCAGCCCCGGGACTAGCCCATCTACAGATACGCAGTATTTT. Its translation is CASSPGTSPSTDTQYF.

This chain connects TRBV6-5 to TRBJ2-5, with unresolved D. The V gene lost 5 bases and the J gene lost 2 bases, with 12 bases spanning the gap. CDR3 size: 14 residues. Looked up from germline, CDR1 is MNHEY and CDR2 is SVGAGI. CDR3: CASSVLDGQETQYF. CDR3 nucleotide sequence: TGTGCCAGCAGTGTTTTGGACGGACAAGAGACCCAGTACTTC.